One sample yielded the 10 T cell receptor beta chains listed below, sequenced in a study of cytomegalovirus exposure and HLA in healthy donors. Primers for the PCR totalled 60 Vbeta and 13 Jbeta. Only in-frame clones appear in the TCRdb table, and some are missing; sequencing was by immunoSEQ multiplex PCR. The table lists approximately 170,000 clones, roughly four fifths of them singletons. The sequencing sample was made of PBMCs. These receptors were obtained from a man in his forties or fifties in good health and CMV-seropositive.

This clone is classed as medium-sized (0.01 to 0.1%). The rearrangement uses TRBV2 and TRBJ2-1, with no clear D. The germline V gene encodes CDR1 SNHLY and CDR2 FYNNEI. V lost 7 bases and J lost 3, with 7 bases in between. The CDR3 is 12 residues long. The CDR3 region is CASNSHYNEQFF. Written as DNA, the CDR3 is TGTGCCAGCAATTCACACTACAATGAGCAGTTCTTC.

The sample holds one count of this clone. V gene TRBV5-1 combines with J gene TRBJ2-5; the D is unclear. V lost 4 bases, J lost 1 base, and 8 bases lay in between. In germline, CDR1 is SGHRS, CDR2 YFSETQ. The CDR3 extends over 13 amino acids. CDR3 nucleotide sequence: TGCGCCAGCAGCGTAGACACCCAAGAGACCCAGTACTTC. This translates into CASSVDTQETQYF. Full variable domain (outside the CDR3, taken from reference TRBV5-1 and TRBJ2-5): KAGVTQTPRYLIKTRGQQVTLSCSPISGHRSVSWYQQTPGQGLQFLFEYFSETQRNKGNFPGRFSGRQFSNSRSEMNVSTLELGDSALYLCASSVDTQETQYFGPGTRLLVL.

The chain joins TRBV6-6 to TRBJ2-7, with 10 positions matching TRBD1. V was pared by 6 bases and J by 5 bases, with 10 bases of the junction left unmatched. CDR3 length: 15 amino acids. Germline V CDR1 and CDR2: MNHNY, SVGAGI (reference sequence). CDR3 sequence: CASRRTGGGLDEQYF. The CDR3 DNA sequence: TGTGCCAGCAGACGGACAGGGGGAGGGTTGGACGAGCAGTACTTC.

V is TRBV5-1 and J is TRBJ2-3; TRBD2 agrees at 10 bases. The V and J ends lost 4 bases and 2 bases, in that order; junction bases with no gene match: 4. This CDR3 contains 15 residues. In germline, CDR1 is SGHRS, CDR2 YFSETQ. The CDR3 spells CASSLLAGATDTQYF. The CDR3 region has the DNA TGCGCCAGCAGCCTTCTAGCGGGAGCCACAGATACGCAGTATTTT.

A word on this clone: A read error may account for a junction end that differs from germline. The chain combines TRBV30 with TRBJ2-7; D remains unclear. The CDR3 consists of 11 residues. Germline CDR1 reads GTSNPN; CDR2 reads SVGIG (reference sequence). The CDR3, as DNA: TGTGCCTGGAGTGTGACCGGCGAGCGGTACTTC. The encoded protein is CAWSVTGERYF.

The chain uses TRBV15 and TRBJ2-7; 10 bases are a match to TRBD1. CDR3 length equals 16 residues. The germline V gene has CDR1 LNHNV and CDR2 YYDKDF (reference sequence). V was pared by 0 bases and J by 3 bases, with 5 bases of the junction left unmatched. CDR3 coding DNA: TGTGCCACCAGCAGAGATAAAGGGACAGGGGTCTACGAGCAGTACTTC. Its protein product is CATSRDKGTGVYEQYF.

This clone showed up just once. The genes are TRBV28 and TRBJ1-3; possibly TRBD1 for D (5 bases). The ends were cut back, 4 bases at V and 4 bases at J, with 11 bases in the middle. CDR3 length: 14 residues. Germline V lookup: CDR1 MDHEN, CDR2 SYDVKM. This CDR3 is CASSSQQAGNTIYF. CDR3 DNA sequence: TGTGCCAGCAGTTCTCAACAGGCAGGAAACACCATATATTTT.

The J gene is TRBJ1-6, the V gene TRBV27; 7 nucleotides align to TRBD1. The CDR3 totals 15 residues. Losses at the gene ends were 3 bases for V and 6 bases for J; bases not matched to a gene: 5. Germline V gene lookup returns CDR1 MNHEY and CDR2 SMNVEV (reference sequence). CDR3 bases: TGTGCCAGCAGTTTTTTAGGACAGGCTAATTCACCCCTCCACTTT. It is translated as CASSFLGQANSPLHF.

The CDR3 region has the DNA TGTGCCAGCAGTCCACAACTCGGGGGGACGGCCTACGAGCAGTACTTC. Translation gives CASSPQLGGTAYEQYF. V usage is TRBV28 and J usage is TRBJ2-7; 7 bases are a match to TRBD2. This CDR3 spans 16 amino acids. Germline assignment: CDR1 MDHEN and CDR2 SYDVKM. V shed 5 bases and J 2 bases; nucleotides not matched to a gene: 12. The whole variable domain, filled in from reference TRBV28 and TRBJ2-7, reads DVKVTQSSRYLVKRTGEKVFLECVQDMDHENMFWYRQDPGLGLRLIYFSYDVKMKEKGDIPEGYSVSREKKERFSLILESASTNQTSMYLCASSPQLGGTAYEQYFGPGTRLTVT.

The J gene is TRBJ2-2, the V gene TRBV5-1; TRBD1 agrees at 7 bases. The V gene end was trimmed by 2 bases and the J gene end by 4 bases; junction bases not matched to a gene: 2. CDR1 and CDR2 (germline): SGHRS, YFSETQ. CDR3 size: 14 residues. The CDR3, as DNA: TGCGCCAGCAGCTTACAGGGGAGCACCGGGGAGCTGTTTTTT. Its protein product is CASSLQGSTGELFF.